What follows describes a single TCR beta chain. These data come from a study of metastatic and nonmetastatic thyroid tumors. Study at large: From malignant and benign thyroid patients, repertoires in blood and in tumor or nodule tissue were compared.

MiXCR re-clonotyped the PCR reads for TCRdb. The data contain over 5,500 clones, roughly a third of them seen just once; the ten biggest clones take up around 35%. Ahead of thyroid surgery, no patient had received treatment of any kind. In germline, CDR1 is MNHNS, CDR2 SASEGT. CDR3 length equals 13 residues. Trimming cost V 3 bases and J 8 bases, with 10 bases left between them. The sequence came from a female donor with papillary thyroid cancer or a benign thyroid nodule (not recorded which). Some clones in this sample may be carry-over from other donors' samples. The chain combines TRBV6-1 with TRBJ1-4, with D possibly being TRBD1 (5 bases). Source material: adjacent normal tissue. The CDR3: CASSEGPGEKLFF. The CDR3, as DNA: TGTGCCAGCAGTGAGGGGCCGGGAGAAAAACTGTTTTTT.